Presented here are 32 T cell receptor beta chains from one specimen sequenced in a study of T cells in tuberculosis (dated by TCRdb to 2016 to 2019). Taken with the paper, the label for time point translates to: new active TB diagnosis, blood taken before or within 7 days of starting treatment. The library was prepared using the immunoSEQ multiplex PCR assay. This is the immuneACCESS table as TCRdb keeps it, with only in-frame sequences that have V and J called. A part of the clones is gone; compared with another copy, unresolved V genes explain less than half, and the rest is unexplained. The sample table records about 35,000 clones; more than 85% of these occur just once. The top ten clones comprise over 9.5% of the sample. The specimen comprised PBMCs, sampled at tuberculosis diagnosis. These receptors were obtained from an adult with tuberculosis.

The V gene is TRBV19, the J gene TRBJ1-6; no clear D gene. The germline V gene has CDR1 LNHDA and CDR2 SQIVND (reference sequence). CDR3 length equals 14 residues. V was clipped by 8 bases and J by 8 bases, with 16 bases between them. CDR3 amino acids: CASHPGGAHSPLHF. As DNA, the CDR3 is TGTGCCAGTCACCCGGGTGGTGCCCATTCACCCCTCCACTTT.

The chain links TRBV28 to TRBJ1-5; no firm D call. The CDR3 is 14 residues long. CDR1 and CDR2 from the germline V gene are MDHEN and SYDVKM. V shed 3 bases and J shed 3 bases, with 9 bases lying between them. The CDR3 coding sequence is TGTGCCAGCAGTTTCGCAGGTCACAATCAGCCCCAGCATTTT. It is translated as CASSFAGHNQPQHF. The full variable domain, rest sourced from reference TRBV28 and TRBJ1-5, is DVKVTQSSRYLVKRTGEKVFLECVQDMDHENMFWYRQDPGLGLRLIYFSYDVKMKEKGDIPEGYSVSREKKERFSLILESASTNQTSMYLCASSFAGHNQPQHFGDGTRLSIL.

The V and J genes are TRBV2 and TRBJ2-3, with 16 bases fitting TRBD2. With V trimmed by 10 bases and J by 3 bases, 7 bases remained unmatched. This CDR3 spans 16 amino acids. Germline loops: CDR1 SNHLY, CDR2 FYNNEI. The chain's CDR3 is CATDGTSGGATDTQYF. The CDR3 bases are TGTGCCACCGATGGGACTAGCGGGGGGGCGACAGATACGCAGTATTTT.

The V call is TRBV14, the J call TRBJ2-7, with 8 bases aligning to TRBD1. The V gene end was trimmed by 4 bases and the J gene end by 5 bases; junction bases not matched to a gene: 13. This CDR3 is built from 16 residues. CDR1 and CDR2 (germline): SGHDN, FVKESK. The CDR3 DNA sequence: TGTGCCAGCAGCCCCCGACCGGCAGGGGGCGTCGACGAGCAGTACTTC. Protein: CASSPRPAGGVDEQYF.

The chain employs TRBV7-6 and TRBJ2-7; 7 nucleotides agree with TRBD1. The CDR3 totals 13 residues. CDR1 and CDR2 (germline): SGHVS, FNYEAQ. Unmatched junction bases numbered 7, after V lost 5 bases and J lost 6 bases. The CDR3: CASSIQGQGEQYF. In DNA, the CDR3 is TGTGCCAGCAGCATACAGGGGCAAGGCGAGCAGTACTTC. The full variable domain, completed using reference TRBV7-6 and TRBJ2-7, is GAGVSQSPRYKVTKRGQDVALRCDPISGHVSLYWYRQALGQGPEFLTYFNYEAQQDKSGLPNDRFSAERPEGSISTLTIQRTEQRDSAMYRCASSIQGQGEQYFGPGTRLTVT.

A single count supports this clone. The V call is TRBV28, the J call TRBJ2-5, with 7 bases aligning to TRBD2. V lost 6 bases to trimming and J lost 2 bases; unmatched junction nucleotides: 9. The CDR3 runs to 15 residues. The V gene's germline CDR1 is MDHEN and CDR2 SYDVKM. As DNA, the CDR3 is TGTGCCAGCAGCCCCTCTGGACTAGTACAAGAGACCCAGTACTTC. Its translation: CASSPSGLVQETQYF.

The chain employs TRBV27 and TRBJ2-7; the match to TRBD2 covers 11 bases. Germline lookup yields CDR1 MNHEY and CDR2 SMNVEV (reference sequence). The CDR3 covers 16 residues. V lost 3 bases to trimming and J lost 2 bases; unmatched junction nucleotides: 6. The CDR3 reads CASSLTSGTGPYEQYF. Here the CDR3 DNA reads TGTGCCAGCAGTTTGACTAGCGGGACGGGGCCCTACGAGCAGTACTTC.

The chain couples TRBV28 to TRBJ1-2, with a weak D call TRBD1 (6 bases). In germline, CDR1 is MDHEN, CDR2 SYDVKM. Trimming removed 6 bases from V and 5 bases from J, with 10 bases in between. The CDR3 has 12 amino acids. The CDR3 here is CASRGRGYGYTF. The CDR3 DNA reads TGTGCCAGCAGAGGGAGGGGGTATGGCTACACCTTC.

The rearrangement joins TRBV27 to TRBJ2-3, with D unresolved. Germline assignment: CDR1 MNHEY and CDR2 SMNVEV (reference sequence). The CDR3 consists of 13 residues. Deletions cut 2 bases from V and 1 base from J, with 4 bases between. DNA of the CDR3: TGTGCCAGCAGTTTAATCGGCACAGATACGCAGTATTTT. Translated, it gives CASSLIGTDTQYF.

The chain has TRBV7-8 and TRBJ1-3; D is unclear. V was trimmed by 3 bases and J by 2 bases, leaving 8 bases between them. Germline assignment: CDR1 SGHVS and CDR2 FQNEAQ. This CDR3 has 14 amino acids. The CDR3 is CASSFPGTGNTIYF. For the CDR3, the DNA is TGTGCCAGCAGCTTCCCCGGGACTGGAAACACCATATATTTT.

The rearrangement links TRBV2 to TRBJ2-5; D remains ambiguous. CDR3 length: 13 residues. V was pared by 0 bases and J by 5 bases, with 7 bases between. The V gene's germline CDR1 is SNHLY and CDR2 FYNNEI. CDR3 in DNA: TGTGCCAGCAGTGAAGCGAGCTGGGAGACCCAGTACTTC. Translated, it gives CASSEASWETQYF.

The gene calls are TRBV14 and TRBJ2-1, with 8 bases matching TRBD1. CDR3 length equals 16 residues. Germline CDR1 is SGHDN and CDR2 is FVKESK. J lost 3 bases, V lost 2 bases, and 6 bases had no gene match. This CDR3 is CASSQLGQVDYNEQFF. DNA of the CDR3: TGTGCCAGCAGCCAACTGGGACAGGTTGACTACAATGAGCAGTTCTTC.

This sequence joins TRBV7-3 and TRBJ1-1, with D perhaps matching TRBD1 (5 bases). V lost 5 bases and J 1 base, leaving 8 bases between the germline ends. Germline CDR1 is SGHTA and CDR2 is FQGTGA. The CDR3 extends over 13 amino acids. In DNA, the CDR3 is TGTGCCAGCAGCCGCGGGGGGAACACTGAAGCTTTCTTT. Translated: CASSRGGNTEAFF.

The gene calls are TRBV5-1 and TRBJ2-5; D may be TRBD2 (5 bases). In germline, CDR1 is SGHRS, CDR2 YFSETQ. Trimming removed 4 bases at V and 2 bases at J, with 18 bases between. CDR3 length: 16 residues. The CDR3 protein is CASSAYGTSIQETQYF. The CDR3 DNA sequence: TGCGCCAGCAGCGCGTACGGTACTAGTATACAAGAGACCCAGTACTTC.

The chain recombines TRBV5-6 with TRBJ2-3, with D unresolved. Germline lookup yields CDR1 SGHDT and CDR2 YYEEEE. The CDR3 consists of 14 residues. Trimming cost V 3 bases and J 1 base, with 9 bases left between them. The CDR3 DNA sequence: TGTGCCAGCAGCTCGAGCAGCGGCACAGATACGCAGTATTTT. This encodes CASSSSSGTDTQYF.

The chain couples TRBV13 to TRBJ2-1; TRBD2 matches 9 bases. J gave up 8 bases and V 4 bases, and 12 bases lay outside the gene matches. The germline V gene encodes CDR1 PRHDT and CDR2 FYEKMQ (reference sequence). The CDR3 consists of 16 residues. The CDR3 spells CASSSRRIAGVYEQFF. As DNA, the CDR3 is TGTGCCAGCAGCTCCCGGAGGATAGCGGGAGTCTATGAGCAGTTCTTC. Using reference TRBV13 and TRBJ2-1 for the parts outside the CDR3, the full variable domain is AAGVIQSPRHLIKEKRETATLKCYPIPRHDTVYWYQQGPGQDPQFLISFYEKMQSDKGSIPDRFSAQQFSDYHSELNMSSLELGDSALYFCASSSRRIAGVYEQFFGPGTRLTVL.

The rearrangement joins TRBV2 to TRBJ1-1; perhaps TRBD1 as D (5 bases). Germline assignment: CDR1 SNHLY and CDR2 FYNNEI. Trimming shortened V by 3 bases and J by 6 bases, and 14 bases separated the two germline ends. The CDR3 spans 14 residues. CDR3 nucleotides: TGTGCCAGCAGTGAGGGGCAGGGCCTTCCTGAAGCTTTCTTT. This translates into CASSEGQGLPEAFF.

V is TRBV5-1 and J is TRBJ2-2; 8 bases agree with TRBD2. This CDR3 is 15 amino acids long. The V gene's germline CDR1 is SGHRS and CDR2 YFSETQ. V lost 0 bases, J lost 6 bases, and 4 bases stayed unmatched. The CDR3 is CASSLAVTSAGELFF. CDR3 DNA sequence: TGCGCCAGCAGCTTGGCGGTGACTAGCGCCGGGGAGCTGTTTTTT.

The chain employs TRBV7-9 and TRBJ1-1; 8 bases align to TRBD1. The CDR3 is 15 amino acids. The trim removed 1 base at V and 6 bases at J, leaving 7 bases unmatched. In germline, CDR1 is SEHNR, CDR2 FQNEAQ (reference sequence). CDR3 in amino acids: CASSLVWQGASEAFF. The CDR3 region has the DNA TGTGCCAGCAGCTTAGTGTGGCAGGGGGCCTCTGAAGCTTTCTTT.

The chain employs TRBV2 and TRBJ2-3; 7 bases are shared with TRBD2. V was pared by 7 bases and J by 1 base, with 11 bases of the junction left unmatched. CDR3 length equals 16 residues. CDR1 SNHLY and CDR2 FYNNEI come from the germline V gene. CDR3 DNA: TGTGCCAGCACCCTATCTAGCGGAGTGGGCACAGATACGCAGTATTTT. This sequence encodes CASTLSSGVGTDTQYF.

This CDR3 reads CASSPSGDYNEQFF. CDR3 coding DNA: TGTGCCAGCAGCCCCTCGGGGGACTACAATGAGCAGTTCTTC. The gene calls are TRBV27 and TRBJ2-1; weak D call: TRBD2 (6 bases). The germline V and J ends were trimmed by 6 bases and 3 bases, with 12 bases remaining between them. The CDR3 spans 14 residues. Germline V gene lookup returns CDR1 MNHEY and CDR2 SMNVEV (reference sequence).

V is TRBV5-1 and J is TRBJ1-1; the D gene is possibly TRBD1 (6 bases). Trimming took 1 base from V and 1 from J, leaving 8 bases between them. Looked up from germline, CDR1 is SGHRS and CDR2 is YFSETQ. The CDR3 has 14 amino acids. The CDR3 sequence: CASSLLQGNTEAFF. CDR3 DNA: TGCGCCAGCAGCTTGTTACAGGGGAACACTGAAGCTTTCTTT.

The V call is TRBV4-1, the J call TRBJ2-3; 8 nucleotides line up with TRBD2. The junction had 5 bases not matched to a gene; V was cut back by 4 bases and J by 5 bases. CDR1 and CDR2 (germline): MGHRA, YSYEKL. The CDR3 contains 14 residues. CDR3 bases: TGCGCCAGCAGCCTTAGCGGGGTCAGAGATACGCAGTATTTT. Translated: CASSLSGVRDTQYF.

The V call is TRBV4-1, the J call TRBJ1-4, with a weak D call TRBD1 (5 bases). From germline, CDR1 is MGHRA and CDR2 YSYEKL. V lost 1 base and J lost 7, with 13 bases in between. The CDR3 consists of 15 residues. This CDR3 reads CASSQVMGPFEKLFF. The CDR3 nucleotides are TGCGCCAGCAGCCAAGTGATGGGGCCTTTTGAAAAACTGTTTTTT.

V usage is TRBV27 and J usage is TRBJ2-3; a weak D match, TRBD2 (6 bases). Germline CDR1 MNHEY, CDR2 SMNVEV (reference sequence). The CDR3 consists of 16 residues. The V and J ends lost 3 bases and 0 bases respectively, with 13 bases between them. CDR3 DNA sequence: TGTGCCAGCAGTTTGGCGGGACCTTATAGCACAGATACGCAGTATTTT. Its translation is CASSLAGPYSTDTQYF.

This chain links TRBV4-1 with TRBJ2-1, with 10 bases identical to TRBD2. Per the germline V gene, CDR1 is MGHRA and CDR2 is YSYEKL. The CDR3 covers 15 residues. The junction had 4 bases not matched to a gene; V was cut back by 2 bases and J by 6 bases. CDR3 in amino acids: CASSQLAGVGNEQFF. The CDR3 nucleotides read TGCGCCAGCAGCCAACTAGCGGGGGTGGGCAATGAGCAGTTCTTC.

The CDR3 DNA sequence: TGTGCCAGCAGCGTCAATAGCGGGAGCGATGAGACCCAGTACTTC. Translation gives CASSVNSGSDETQYF. This chain connects TRBV9 to TRBJ2-5, with TRBD2 identical over 9 bases. The length of the CDR3 is 15 residues. Germline-derived CDR1 and CDR2 are SGDLS and YYNGEE. The ends lost 2 bases at V and 5 bases at J; junction bases unmatched: 7.

This clone appeared a few times. The chain uses TRBV4-2 and TRBJ1-1, with 10 nucleotides matching TRBD1. Unmatched junction bases numbered 12, after V lost 4 bases and J lost 1 base. CDR3 length equals 18 residues. Germline V gene data show CDR1 as LGHNA and CDR2 as YNFKEQ. DNA for the CDR3: TGTGCCAGCAGCCCCCAGACGGGGACAGGGGCCAGGAACACTGAAGCTTTCTTT. Translated: CASSPQTGTGARNTEAFF.

This clone has more than one count but fewer than ten. V usage is TRBV6-5 and J usage is TRBJ1-1; D gene unclear. The germline gives CDR1 MNHEY, CDR2 SVGAGI. Trimming removed 0 bases at V and 4 bases at J, with 6 bases between. The CDR3 contains 13 residues. CDR3 in amino acids: CASSYSRVTEAFF. Here the CDR3 DNA reads TGTGCCAGCAGTTACTCCCGGGTCACTGAAGCTTTCTTT.

The rearrangement joins TRBV4-1 to TRBJ2-1; 10 nucleotides align to TRBD2. The germline V gene encodes CDR1 MGHRA and CDR2 YSYEKL. V lost 1 base to trimming and J lost 9 bases; unmatched junction nucleotides: 9. The CDR3 loop spans 16 amino acids. In nucleotides, the CDR3 is TGCGCCAGCAGCCAAGTAGTGCTAGCGGGAGCTAGTGAGCAGTTCTTC. As protein: CASSQVVLAGASEQFF.

The chain is built from TRBV18 and TRBJ1-2, with 8 bases fitting TRBD1. Germline V gene lookup returns CDR1 KGHSH and CDR2 LQKENI. The CDR3 totals 13 residues. Trimming removed 5 bases from V and 6 bases from J; junction bases left unmatched: 5. CDR3 DNA sequence: TGTGCCAGCTCAATCGGACAGGGAAATGGCTACACCTTC. Protein product: CASSIGQGNGYTF.

The chain combines TRBV27 with TRBJ2-5, with 9 bases fitting TRBD2. The J segment lost 2 bases and the V segment lost 3 bases, leaving 13 bases of the junction unmatched. The CDR3 runs to 18 residues. Germline assignment: CDR1 MNHEY and CDR2 SMNVEV (reference sequence). The CDR3 sequence is CASSFEGSGGTLQETQYF. CDR3 in DNA: TGTGCCAGCAGTTTCGAGGGTAGCGGGGGCACTCTTCAAGAGACCCAGTACTTC.